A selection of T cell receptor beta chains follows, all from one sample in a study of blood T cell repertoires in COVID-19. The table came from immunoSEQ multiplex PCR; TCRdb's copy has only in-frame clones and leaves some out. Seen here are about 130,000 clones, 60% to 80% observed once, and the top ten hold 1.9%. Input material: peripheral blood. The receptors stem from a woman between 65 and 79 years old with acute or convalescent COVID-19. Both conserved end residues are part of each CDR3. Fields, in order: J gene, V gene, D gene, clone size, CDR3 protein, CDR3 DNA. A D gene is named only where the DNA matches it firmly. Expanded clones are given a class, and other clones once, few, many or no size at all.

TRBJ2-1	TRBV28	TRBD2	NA	CASSLALAGSYEQFF	TGTGCCAGCAGTTTAGCCCTAGCGGGAAGTTATGAGCAGTTCTTC
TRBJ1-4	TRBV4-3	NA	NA	CASSQGGEADEKLFF	TGCGCCAGCAGCCAAGGGGGGGAGGCGGATGAAAAACTGTTTTTT
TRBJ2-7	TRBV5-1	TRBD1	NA	CASSLGFGGTGYEQYF	TGCGCCAGCAGCTTAGGGTTTGGAGGGACAGGCTACGAGCAGTACTTC
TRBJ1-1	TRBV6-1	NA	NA	CASSASMNTEAFF	TGTGCCAGCAGTGCCTCTATGAACACTGAAGCTTTCTTT
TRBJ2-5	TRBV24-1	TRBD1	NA	CATSDSTGTGETQYF	TGTGCCACCAGTGATTCCACAGGGACAGGAGAGACCCAGTACTTC
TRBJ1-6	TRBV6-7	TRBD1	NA	CASSSRPDPGQGYYNSPLHF	TGTGCCAGCAGTAGTCGCCCGGATCCGGGACAGGGGTACTATAATTCACCCCTCCACTTT
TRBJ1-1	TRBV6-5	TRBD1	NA	CASSYRQGLLGTEAFF	TGTGCCAGCAGTTACCGACAGGGCCTTTTGGGGACTGAAGCTTTCTTT
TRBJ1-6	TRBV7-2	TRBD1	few	CASSLASGQASSYNSPLHF	TGTGCCAGCAGCTTAGCGAGCGGACAGGCGAGCTCCTATAATTCACCCCTCCACTTT
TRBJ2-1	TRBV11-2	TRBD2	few	CASSSYLRLAGDNEQFF	TGTGCCAGCAGCTCTTACCTCCGACTAGCGGGAGACAATGAGCAGTTCTTC
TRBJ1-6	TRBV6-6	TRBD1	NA	CASSRFGQGDFSSYNSPLHF	TGTGCCAGCAGCCGTTTCGGGCAGGGGGACTTTAGCTCCTATAATTCACCCCTCCACTTT
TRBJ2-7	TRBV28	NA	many	CASSPRRVANYEQYF	TGTGCCAGCAGCCCGAGGAGGGTGGCCAACTACGAGCAGTACTTC
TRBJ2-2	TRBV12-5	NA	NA	CASGRDTGELFF	TGTGCTAGTGGCCGGGACACCGGGGAGCTGTTTTTT
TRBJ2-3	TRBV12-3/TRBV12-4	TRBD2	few	CASGTSGVGTQYF	TGTGCCAGCGGGACTAGCGGGGTGGGTACGCAGTATTTT
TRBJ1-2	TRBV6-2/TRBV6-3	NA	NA	CASSSLPSGVGYGYTF	TGTGCCAGCAGCTCCCTCCCCTCGGGGGTCGGCTATGGCTACACCTTC
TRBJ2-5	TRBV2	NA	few	CASSLETQYF	TGTGCCAGCAGTCTAGAGACCCAGTACTTC
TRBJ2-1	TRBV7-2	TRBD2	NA	CASSSTSGAYNEQFF	TGTGCCAGCAGCTCGACTAGCGGGGCCTACAATGAGCAGTTCTTC
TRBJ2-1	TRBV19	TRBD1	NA	CASRAYQQGADEQFF	TGTGCCAGTAGGGCCTACCAACAGGGGGCGGATGAGCAGTTCTTC
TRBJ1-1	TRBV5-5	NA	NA	CASSLFVGGTEAFF	TGTGCCAGCAGCTTGTTTGTCGGGGGCACTGAAGCTTTCTTT